The 17 T cell receptor beta chains given below trace back to one sample, sequenced in a study of OX40 agonist ivuxolimab in advanced cancers. The library was built by means of the immunoSEQ multiplex PCR assay. This is the immuneACCESS table as TCRdb keeps it, with only in-frame sequences that have V and J called. A part of the clones is gone; compared with another copy, unresolved V genes explain less than half, and the rest is unexplained. This sample comprises 90,000 to 100,000 clones, under 85% of them detected only once. In total, the top ten clones hold 3% to 4% of the sample. The source material was CD4+ or CD8+ T cells sorted from blood, sampled in a trial of the OX40 agonist ivuxolimab. These receptors all stem from an adult with an advanced solid tumor such as melanoma, head and neck, liver or kidney cancer.

The genes are TRBV4-3 and TRBJ2-5; TRBD1 aligns across 8 bases. The J call may be wrong; the DNA end is better matched by TRBJ2-7. Germline V gene data show CDR1 as LGHNA and CDR2 as YSLEER. This CDR3 is built from 17 residues. The CDR3 DNA reads as TGCGCCAGCAGCCATCGGACCCTCGGACAGGGACGCTACGAGCAGTACTTC. This encodes CASSHRTLGQGRYEQYF.

V is TRBV5-4 and J is TRBJ2-6; D call uncertain. The length of the CDR3 is 16 residues. Germline V lookup: CDR1 SGHNT, CDR2 YYREEE (reference sequence). Trimming removed 4 bases from V and 0 bases from J, with 11 bases in between. CDR3 DNA: TGTGCCAGCAGCCCGGCAACCGTCTCTGGGGCCAACGTCCTGACTTTC. It yields the protein CASSPATVSGANVLTF.

This clone is termed medium-sized (0.01 to 0.1%). The rearrangement joins TRBV14 to TRBJ2-1; D is unresolved. Trimming took off 0 bases at V and 12 bases at J, with 9 bases between the two ends. The CDR3 runs to 12 residues. In germline, CDR1 is SGHDN, CDR2 FVKESK. The CDR3 here is CASSQDRLRQFF. The CDR3 DNA sequence: TGTGCCAGCAGCCAAGACCGTCTACGGCAGTTCTTC.

Here the CDR3 DNA reads TGTGCCACCAGCAGAGATCGGGCAGGGTATGGCTACACCTTC. Amino acids: CATSRDRAGYGYTF. This chain links TRBV15 with TRBJ1-2; tentatively, D is TRBD1 (5 bases). Germline CDR1 and CDR2: LNHNV and YYDKDF (reference sequence). V dropped 0 bases and J dropped 5 bases, with 10 bases sitting between them. The CDR3 is 14 amino acids.

The chain carries TRBV9 and TRBJ2-1, with 9 bases lining up with TRBD1. V gave up 5 bases and J gave up 5 bases; unmatched junction bases: 8. This CDR3 region has 15 residues. The germline CDR1 and CDR2 sequences are SGDLS and YYNGEE. The CDR3 DNA reads TGTGCCAGCAGTCCTTGGGACAGGGCAAACAATGAGCAGTTCTTC. Translating it yields CASSPWDRANNEQFF.

The gene calls are TRBV4-1 and TRBJ2-2; 8 bases line up with TRBD2. The CDR3 spans 15 residues. With 4 bases clipped from V and 6 bases from J, the junction kept 7 bases outside the gene matches. Germline V gene lookup returns CDR1 MGHRA and CDR2 YSYEKL. CDR3 coding DNA: TGCGCCAGCAGCCGAAGCAGCGGGAGCGCCGGGGAGCTGTTTTTT. It yields the protein CASSRSSGSAGELFF.

The J gene is TRBJ2-3, the V gene TRBV11-3; 16 bases agree with TRBD2. J was trimmed by 9 bases and V by 5 bases; bases with no gene match: 14. Germline CDR1 SGHNT, CDR2 YENEEA. CDR3 length: 18 residues. Here the CDR3 reads CASSHPLGTSGRVDTQYF. CDR3 in DNA: TGTGCCAGCAGCCACCCACTAGGGACTAGCGGGAGGGTCGACACGCAGTATTTT.

This rearrangement joins TRBV7-2 to TRBJ2-3; D remains unclear. V was cut by 5 bases and J by 7 bases, with 25 bases left in between. The CDR3 covers 17 residues. Per the germline V gene, CDR1 is SGHTA and CDR2 is FQGNSA. CDR3 DNA sequence: TGTGCCAGCAGCCTCACATACCTGGACCCCGCGAGGTATACGCAGTATTTT. It specifies CASSLTYLDPARYTQYF. Full variable domain (rest looked up from reference TRBV7-2 and TRBJ2-3): GAGVSQSPSNKVTEKGKDVELRCDPISGHTALYWYRQSLGQGLEFLIYFQGNSAPDKSGLPSDRFSAERTGGSVSTLTIQRTQQEDSAVYLCASSLTYLDPARYTQYFGPGTRLTVL.

This clone was seen many times. This rearrangement joins TRBV30 to TRBJ1-5; D is unresolved. Germline V gene data show CDR1 as GTSNPN and CDR2 as SVGIG (reference sequence). Trimming took off 2 bases at V and 6 bases at J, with 11 bases between the two ends. The CDR3 sequence is 13 residues long. The chain's CDR3 is CAWSSGVSQPQHF. The CDR3 DNA reads TGTGCCTGGAGTAGTGGTGTATCTCAGCCCCAGCATTTT.

J is TRBJ2-1 and V is TRBV6-4, with D unclear. Per germline, CDR1 MRHNA and CDR2 SNTAGT. The CDR3 loop spans 16 amino acids. Trimming cost V 1 base and J 0 bases, with 10 bases left between them. This chain's CDR3 is CASSDYSGSSYNEQFF. CDR3 nucleotides: TGTGCCAGCAGTGACTATTCAGGTTCCTCCTACAATGAGCAGTTCTTC.

The genes are TRBV4-1 and TRBJ2-3; 10 nucleotides agree with TRBD2. V was pared by 1 base and J by 2 bases, with 15 bases of the junction left unmatched. The germline gives CDR1 MGHRA, CDR2 YSYEKL. The CDR3 spans 20 residues. CDR3 loop: CASSQAAHLAGGGSTDTQYF. The CDR3 nucleotides are TGCGCCAGCAGCCAAGCCGCTCATTTAGCGGGAGGTGGGTCCACAGATACGCAGTATTTT.

The rearrangement joins TRBV15 to TRBJ2-5; D is uncertain. Germline assignment: CDR1 LNHNV and CDR2 YYDKDF (reference sequence). Deletions cut 0 bases from V and 1 base from J, with 12 bases between. This CDR3 region has 16 residues. In DNA form, the CDR3 reads TGTGCCACCAGCAGAGATCTGGTAGGATCCCAAGAGACCCAGTACTTC. Amino acids: CATSRDLVGSQETQYF.

This rearrangement joins TRBV28 to TRBJ1-4, with D perhaps matching TRBD1 (6 bases). Germline V gene sequence: CDR1 MDHEN, CDR2 SYDVKM. The CDR3 has 15 residues. V shed 5 bases and J shed 6 bases, with 16 bases lying between them. CDR3 DNA: TGTGCCAGCAGTCCCGGGGGCGTCCGGGATGAAAAACTGTTTTTT. Translated: CASSPGGVRDEKLFF.

This clone was seen once. The J gene is TRBJ2-1, the V gene TRBV9; D not certain. CDR1 is SGDLS and CDR2 is YYNGEE in the germline V gene. Trimming removed 2 bases at V and 8 bases at J, with 14 bases between. CDR3 length: 14 residues. The CDR3 spells CASSVRTGRDEQFF. In DNA form, the CDR3 reads TGTGCCAGCAGCGTCAGGACCGGACGGGATGAGCAGTTCTTC.

The rearrangement joins TRBV7-6 to TRBJ2-2; tentatively, D is TRBD2 (5 bases). Germline CDR1 reads SGHVS; CDR2 reads FNYEAQ. Trimming shortened V by 6 bases and J by 7 bases, and 18 bases separated the two germline ends. The CDR3 extends over 15 amino acids. Here the CDR3 DNA reads TGTGCCAGCAGTTCTATGCCAGCGGCGCGCGGGGAGCTGTTTTTT. As protein: CASSSMPAARGELFF.

The chain joins TRBV12-5 to TRBJ2-1, with a possible D match to TRBD1 (6 bases). Trimming removed 0 bases from V and 5 bases from J, with 8 bases in between. This CDR3 is 14 amino acids long. Germline CDR1 reads LGHNT; CDR2 reads FRNRAP. The CDR3: CASGLVPGDNEQFF. The CDR3, as DNA: TGTGCTAGTGGTTTGGTACCAGGGGACAATGAGCAGTTCTTC.

J is TRBJ2-2 and V is TRBV11-3; TRBD1 aligns across 8 bases. V lost 5 bases to trimming and J lost 2 bases; unmatched junction nucleotides: 10. Per the germline V gene, CDR1 is SGHNT and CDR2 is YENEEA. CDR3 length: 17 residues. CDR3 amino acids: CASSARMGTGNTGELFF. The DNA of the CDR3 is TGTGCCAGCAGCGCACGAATGGGGACAGGCAACACCGGGGAGCTGTTTTTT.